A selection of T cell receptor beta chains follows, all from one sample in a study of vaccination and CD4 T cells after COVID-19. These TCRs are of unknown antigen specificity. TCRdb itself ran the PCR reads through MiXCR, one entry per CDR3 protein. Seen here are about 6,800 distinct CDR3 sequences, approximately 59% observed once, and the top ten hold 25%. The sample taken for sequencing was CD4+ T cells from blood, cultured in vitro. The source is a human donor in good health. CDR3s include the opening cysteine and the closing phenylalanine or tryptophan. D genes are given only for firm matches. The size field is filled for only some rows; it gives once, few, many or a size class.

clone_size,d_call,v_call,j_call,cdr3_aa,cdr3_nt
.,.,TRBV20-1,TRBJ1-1,CSAYTTGTTEAFF,TGCAGTGCTTACACCACAGGGACCACTGAAGCTTTCTTT
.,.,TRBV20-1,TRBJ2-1,CSARSQTGNEQFF,TGCAGTGCTAGATCCCAGACTGGCAATGAGCAGTTCTTC
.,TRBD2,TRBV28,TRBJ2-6,CASRPGGSGANVLTF,TGTGCCAGCAGGCCGGGGGGCTCTGGGGCCAACGTCCTGACTTTC
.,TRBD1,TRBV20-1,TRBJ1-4,CSAIKTGGGEKLFF,TGCAGTGCTATAAAAACAGGGGGAGGTGAAAAACTGTTTTTT
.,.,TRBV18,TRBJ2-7,CASSPAQAYEQYF,TGTGCCAGCTCACCAGCGCAGGCGTACGAGCAGTACTTC
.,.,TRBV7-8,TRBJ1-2,CASSLARQTNYGYTF,TGTGCCAGCAGCTTAGCTAGACAGACTAACTATGGCTACACCTTC
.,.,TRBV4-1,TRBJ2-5,CASSQPRGHAQSPGGTQYF,TGCGCCAGCAGCCAACCCAGGGGCCATGCACAATCTCCTGGGGGGACCCAGTACTTC
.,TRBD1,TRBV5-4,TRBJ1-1,CASSFGDRGNAFF,TGTGCCAGCAGCTTTGGGGACAGGGGAAACGCTTTCTTT
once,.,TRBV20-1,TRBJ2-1,CSAERRWEQFF,TGCAGTGCAGAAAGGCGTTGGGAGCAGTTCTTC
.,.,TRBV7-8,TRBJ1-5,CASSLASDDYQPQHF,TGTGCCAGCAGCTTAGCGAGTGATGACTATCAGCCCCAGCATTTT
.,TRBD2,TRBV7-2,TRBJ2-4,CASGALSGLDIQYF,TGTGCCAGCGGCGCTCTTAGCGGGTTGGACATTCAGTACTTC
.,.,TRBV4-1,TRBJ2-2,CASSQGTSGELFF,TGCGCCAGCAGCCAAGGGACGTCCGGGGAGCTGTTTTTT
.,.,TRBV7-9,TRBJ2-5,CASSVGRVKTQYF,TGTGCCAGCAGCGTGGGCAGGGTGAAGACCCAGTACTTC
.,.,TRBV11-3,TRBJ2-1,CASSLDGQGQIF,TGTGCCAGCAGCTTAGATGGTCAGGGGCAGATCTTC
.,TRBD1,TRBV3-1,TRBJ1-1,CASSQQGALNTEAFF,TGTGCCAGCAGCCAACAGGGGGCTTTAAACACTGAAGCTTTCTTT
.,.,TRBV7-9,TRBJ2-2,CASRSSGGELFF,TGTGCCAGCAGGTCGTCTGGCGGGGAGCTGTTTTTT
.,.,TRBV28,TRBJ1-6,CASSLQGKAYNSPLHF,TGTGCCAGCAGTCTCCAAGGGAAGGCCTATAATTCACCCCTCCACTTT
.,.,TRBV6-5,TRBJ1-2,CASSSEGGLNYGYTF,TGTGCCAGCAGTTCCGAGGGGGGCCTGAACTATGGCTACACCTTC
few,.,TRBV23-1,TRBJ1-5,CASSQSGEGAIDQPQHF,TGCGCCAGCAGTCAATCCGGGGAAGGGGCTATCGATCAGCCCCAGCATTTT
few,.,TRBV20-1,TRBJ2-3,CSARVGHNTQYF,TGCAGTGCTAGAGTGGGGCACAATACGCAGTATTTT
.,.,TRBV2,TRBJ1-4,CASSEHLAGEKLFF,TGTGCCAGCAGTGAACACCTCGCGGGGGAAAAACTGTTTTTT
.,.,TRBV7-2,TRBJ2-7,CASSIQDPSEQYF,TGTGCCAGCAGCATTCAGGACCCTTCCGAGCAGTACTTC
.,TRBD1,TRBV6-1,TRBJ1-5,CASRSPDRGINQPQHF,TGTGCCAGCAGATCCCCGGACAGGGGTATCAATCAGCCCCAGCATTTT
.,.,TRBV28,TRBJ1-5,CASSFRGQPQHF,TGTGCCAGCAGTTTCAGGGGCCAGCCCCAGCATTTT
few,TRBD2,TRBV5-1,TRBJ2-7,CASSLVAGGISYEQYF,TGCGCCAGCAGCTTGGTTGCGGGGGGAATCTCCTACGAGCAGTACTTC
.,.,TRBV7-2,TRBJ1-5,CASSLGTLNQPQHF,TGTGCCAGCAGCTTAGGAACACTCAATCAGCCCCAGCATTTT
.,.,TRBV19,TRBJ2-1,CASSAPHRPGGSEQFF,TGTGCCAGTAGCGCGCCCCACCGACCAGGGGGGAGTGAGCAGTTCTTC
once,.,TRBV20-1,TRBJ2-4,CSPSSTGAGKNIQYF,TGCAGTCCTTCCTCGACCGGGGCAGGCAAAAACATTCAGTACTTC
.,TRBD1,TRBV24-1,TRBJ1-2,CATSDQTGVYGYTF,TGTGCCACCAGTGATCAGACAGGGGTCTATGGCTACACCTTC